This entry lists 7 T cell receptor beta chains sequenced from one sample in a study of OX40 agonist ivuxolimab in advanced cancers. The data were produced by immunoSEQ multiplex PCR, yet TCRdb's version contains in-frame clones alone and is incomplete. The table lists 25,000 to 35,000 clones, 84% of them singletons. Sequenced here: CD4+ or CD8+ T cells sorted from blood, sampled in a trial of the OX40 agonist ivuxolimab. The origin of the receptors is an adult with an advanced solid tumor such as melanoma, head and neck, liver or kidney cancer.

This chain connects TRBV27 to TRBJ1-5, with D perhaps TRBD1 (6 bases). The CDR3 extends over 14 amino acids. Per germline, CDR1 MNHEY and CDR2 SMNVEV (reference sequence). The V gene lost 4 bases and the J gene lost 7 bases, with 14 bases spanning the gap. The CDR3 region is CASSSRGEGQPQHF. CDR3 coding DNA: TGTGCCAGCAGTTCGAGGGGGGAGGGCCAGCCCCAGCATTTT.

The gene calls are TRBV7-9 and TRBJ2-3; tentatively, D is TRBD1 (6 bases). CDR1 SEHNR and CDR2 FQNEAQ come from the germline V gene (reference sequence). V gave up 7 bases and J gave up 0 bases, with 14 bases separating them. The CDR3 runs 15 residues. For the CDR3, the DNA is TGTGCCAGCACCACGGGGCAGGGGAGCACAGATACGCAGTATTTT. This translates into CASTTGQGSTDTQYF.

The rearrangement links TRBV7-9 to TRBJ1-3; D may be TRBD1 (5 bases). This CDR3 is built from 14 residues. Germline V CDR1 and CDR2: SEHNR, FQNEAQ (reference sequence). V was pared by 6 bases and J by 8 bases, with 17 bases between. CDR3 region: CASSREHSRDTIYF. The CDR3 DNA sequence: TGTGCCAGCAGTCGGGAGCACTCCAGGGACACCATATATTTT. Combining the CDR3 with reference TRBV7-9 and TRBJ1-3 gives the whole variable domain DTGVSQNPRHKITKRGQNVTFRCDPISEHNRLYWYRQTLGQGPEFLTYFQNEAQLEKSRLLSDRFSAERPKGSFSTLEIQRTEQGDSAMYLCASSREHSRDTIYFGEGSWLTVV.

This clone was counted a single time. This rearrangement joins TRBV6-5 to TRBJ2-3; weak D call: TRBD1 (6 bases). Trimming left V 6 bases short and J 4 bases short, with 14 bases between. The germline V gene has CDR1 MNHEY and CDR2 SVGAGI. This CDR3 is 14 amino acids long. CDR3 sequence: CASSPGHEADTQYF. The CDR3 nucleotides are TGTGCCAGCAGCCCGGGACACGAGGCAGATACGCAGTATTTT.

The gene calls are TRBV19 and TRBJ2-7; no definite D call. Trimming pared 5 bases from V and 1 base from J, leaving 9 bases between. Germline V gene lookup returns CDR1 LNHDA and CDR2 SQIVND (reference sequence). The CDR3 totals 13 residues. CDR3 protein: CASSEGFSYEQYF. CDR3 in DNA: TGTGCCAGTAGTGAAGGATTTTCCTACGAGCAGTACTTC.

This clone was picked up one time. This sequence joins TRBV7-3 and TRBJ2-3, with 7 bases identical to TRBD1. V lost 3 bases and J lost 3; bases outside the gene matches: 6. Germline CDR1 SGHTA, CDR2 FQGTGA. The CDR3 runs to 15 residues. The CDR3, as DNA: TGTGCCAGCAGCTTGAGGGGGCGCCGTACAGATACGCAGTATTTT. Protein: CASSLRGRRTDTQYF.

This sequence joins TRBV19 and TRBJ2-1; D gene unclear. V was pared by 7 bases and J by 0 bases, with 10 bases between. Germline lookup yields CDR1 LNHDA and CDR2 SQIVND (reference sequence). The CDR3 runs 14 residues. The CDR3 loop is CASKGPSSYNEQFF. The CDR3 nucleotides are TGTGCCAGTAAGGGTCCCAGCTCCTACAATGAGCAGTTCTTC.